This TCR beta chain was documented in a study of blood T cells in healthy people across ages. Findings of the study overall: For the donors, CMV status was unknown and possibly confounded expanded clonotype changes. Significant beta diversity loss was already apparent by age roughly 44, declining roughly linearly.

This CDR3 is 15 amino acids long. Germline loops: CDR1 SGDLS, CDR2 YYNGEE. A sample-barcoded 5' primer and a J-beta primer mix were used in a second PCR of roughly 6 to 11 cycles. TCRdb reprocessed the 5' RACE reads with MiXCR, giving one entry per CDR3 protein. The sample records roughly 730,000 distinct CDR3 sequences, 56% being singletons. As to this clonotype: No antigen is known for it. At one end the junction does not follow the germline gene, possibly because of a read error.

This sequence originates from a man between 35 and 55 years old in good health. The chain couples TRBV9 to TRBJ1-6, with D tentatively TRBD1 (6 bases). Input material: blood. The CDR3 DNA sequence: TGTGTCAGCAGCGTAGCTGAAGGGGGGAATTCACCCCTCCACTTT. It yields the protein CVSSVAEGGNSPLHF.